Here is one TCR beta chain with its context. As yet, its antigen is unknown. The data were obtained in a study of shared clonotypes between healthy human individuals. Study at large: Each donor contributed plates that comprised three CD4 naive, three CD4 memory, two CD8 naive and one CD8 memory.

V dropped 6 bases and J dropped 2; count of bases not matched to a gene: 11. CDR1 and CDR2 (germline): SGHAT, FQNNGV. The CDR3 has 17 residues. Study-level points and caveats: Non-shared clonotypes had lower generation probabilities than those shared by all four donors.

Replicate PCRs run on sorted subsets employed approximately 0.2 ug DNA, roughly 30,000 T cell genomes. The method was immunoSEQ multiplex PCR; TCRdb's version includes in-frame clones alone and lacks a portion of them. Of approximately 2.5 million clones in the sample, approximately 93% were seen once. This chain uses TRBV11-2 with TRBJ2-2; 8 positions match TRBD2. Sequencing input: naive CD4+ T cells from PBMCs. The subset: CD45RA+ positively selected. The sequence was collected from a man aged 18 to 30 in good health. Some clones in this sample may be carry-over from other donors' samples. The CDR3 DNA reads as TGTGCCAGCAGAGGTGGGGCCGGGGGGGTTAACACCGGGGAGCTGTTTTTT. Translating it yields CASRGGAGGVNTGELFF.